These 7 T cell receptor beta chains came from one sample sequenced in a study of T-cell memory formation after mild COVID-19. TCRdb reanalysed the 5' RACE reads using MiXCR and keeps one entry per CDR3 protein. The table records about 350,000 distinct CDR3 sequences, roughly 13% of them present only once. Sequenced input: PBMCs or a T cell subset sorted from them (not recorded which). The receptors were sampled from a man aged 18 to 30 who had mild COVID-19 (a few samples of this study predate the infection). Cell type and time point are not known.

This clonotype was detected many times. The V and J genes are TRBV10-3 and TRBJ1-3; D is ambiguous. Trimming shortened V by 4 bases and J by 0 bases, and 4 bases separated the two germline ends. This CDR3 has 13 amino acids. Germline V gene sequence: CDR1 ENHRY, CDR2 SYGVKD. For the CDR3, the DNA is TGTGCCATCAGTGGCAGCTCTGGAAACACCATATATTTT. Translating gives CAISGSSGNTIYF.

In its sample, this clonotype was seen many times. This chain links TRBV7-3 with TRBJ2-3; TRBD2 agrees at 8 bases. V was clipped by 3 bases and J by 6 bases; unmatched bases: 2. This CDR3 is built from 13 residues. Germline CDR1 is SGHTA and CDR2 is FQGTGA. CDR3 nucleotide sequence: TGTGCCAGCAGCTTCGGGGGGGCGGATACGCAGTATTTT. This sequence encodes CASSFGGADTQYF.

This clonotype has a handful of counts. V usage is TRBV6-5 and J usage is TRBJ1-2; TRBD1 matches at 9 bases. CDR3 length equals 14 residues. Germline-derived CDR1 and CDR2 are MNHEY and SVGAGI. The junction had 6 bases not matched to a gene; V was cut back by 6 bases and J by 4 bases. CDR3 region: CASSLTDRGYGYTF. CDR3 in DNA: TGTGCCAGCAGCTTAACGGACAGGGGCTATGGCTACACCTTC.

This clonotype was seen at least ten times. The chain uses TRBV6-2 or TRBV6-3 and TRBJ1-5; D is perhaps TRBD1 (5 bases). The CDR3 loop spans 17 amino acids. Trimming pared 6 bases from V and 5 bases from J, leaving 23 bases between. Germline CDR1 reads MNHEY; CDR2 reads SVGEGT. CDR3: CASSPIPTRGVYQPQHF. CDR3 in DNA: TGTGCCAGCAGCCCAATCCCGACTCGGGGGGTTTATCAGCCCCAGCATTTT.

The chain employs TRBV6-2 or TRBV6-3 and TRBJ1-2; tentative D call: TRBD1 (5 bases). Trimming stripped 8 bases from V and 8 bases from J, with 18 bases between. The CDR3 runs 13 residues. CDR1 and CDR2 (germline): MNHEY, SVGEGT. The CDR3 coding sequence is TGTGCCAGCGGGATAAGGGGTCGGCGAGGCTACACCTTC. It specifies CASGIRGRRGYTF.

This clonotype was counted only a few times. CDR3 protein: CASSLYQGAGGYTF. CDR3 in DNA: TGTGCCAGCAGTTTATATCAGGGGGCTGGTGGCTACACCTTC. The chain is built from TRBV27 and TRBJ1-2, with 8 bases identical to TRBD1. The germline V gene encodes CDR1 MNHEY and CDR2 SMNVEV (reference sequence). This CDR3 has 14 residues. J lost 7 bases, V lost 1 base, and 5 bases had no gene match.

This clonotype came up a few times. DNA for the CDR3: TGTGCCAGCAGCTCCCCCAGGGTTGTAGCTTTCTTT. Amino acid sequence: CASSSPRVVAFF. The chain joins TRBV7-9 to TRBJ1-1; a possible D gene is TRBD1 (5 bases). The CDR3 runs to 12 residues. The germline V gene encodes CDR1 SEHNR and CDR2 FQNEAQ (reference sequence). The ends were cut back, 4 bases at V and 10 bases at J, with 13 bases in the middle.